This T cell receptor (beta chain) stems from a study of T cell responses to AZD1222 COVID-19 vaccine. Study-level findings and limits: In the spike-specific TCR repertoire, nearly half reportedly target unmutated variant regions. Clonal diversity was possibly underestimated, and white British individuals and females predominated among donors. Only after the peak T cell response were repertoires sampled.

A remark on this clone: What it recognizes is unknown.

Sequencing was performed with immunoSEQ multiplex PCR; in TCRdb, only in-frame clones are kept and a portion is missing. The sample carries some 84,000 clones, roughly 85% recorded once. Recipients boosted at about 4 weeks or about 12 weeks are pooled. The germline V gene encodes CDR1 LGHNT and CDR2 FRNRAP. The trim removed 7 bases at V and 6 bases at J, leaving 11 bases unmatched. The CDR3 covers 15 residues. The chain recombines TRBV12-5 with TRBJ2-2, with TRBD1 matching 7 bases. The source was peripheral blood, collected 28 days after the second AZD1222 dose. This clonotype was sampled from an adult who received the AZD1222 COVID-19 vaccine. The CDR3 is CASDRDRASSGELFF. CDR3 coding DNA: TGTGCTAGTGATCGCGACAGGGCGTCGTCCGGGGAGCTGTTTTTT.